Below, one T cell receptor beta chain is given with its context. The sample originates from a study of CD8+ T cells in alopecia areata. Treatment here: oral pan-JAK inhibitor, 5-10 mg twice daily. The CDR3 spans 14 residues. The junction had 4 bases not matched to a gene; V was cut back by 3 bases and J by 3 bases. The germline V gene has CDR1 GTSNPN and CDR2 SVGIG (reference sequence). Extraction of RNA preceded its reverse transcription into cDNA, which served as the sequencing template. The repertoire was sequenced with immunoSEQ multiplex PCR; TCRdb's copy has only in-frame clones and lacks some. Found here are around 110,000 clones, about 83% of them singletons; the top ten hold around a quarter.

This clonotype was obtained from a human donor with alopecia areata. Specimen: CD8+ T cells sorted from blood, collected at week 24, from a patient treated with tofacitinib. V is TRBV30 and J is TRBJ1-1; 10 nucleotides agree with TRBD1. The CDR3 here is CAWRQDRGYTEAFF. The CDR3 DNA reads as TGTGCCTGGAGACAGGACAGGGGGTACACTGAAGCTTTCTTT. Complete variable domain (other parts from reference TRBV30 and TRBJ1-1): SQTIHQWPATLVQPVGSPLSLECTVEGTSNPNLYWYRQAAGRGLQLLFYSVGIGQISSEVPQNLSASRPQDRQFILSSKKLLLSDSGFYLCAWRQDRGYTEAFFGQGTRLTVV.